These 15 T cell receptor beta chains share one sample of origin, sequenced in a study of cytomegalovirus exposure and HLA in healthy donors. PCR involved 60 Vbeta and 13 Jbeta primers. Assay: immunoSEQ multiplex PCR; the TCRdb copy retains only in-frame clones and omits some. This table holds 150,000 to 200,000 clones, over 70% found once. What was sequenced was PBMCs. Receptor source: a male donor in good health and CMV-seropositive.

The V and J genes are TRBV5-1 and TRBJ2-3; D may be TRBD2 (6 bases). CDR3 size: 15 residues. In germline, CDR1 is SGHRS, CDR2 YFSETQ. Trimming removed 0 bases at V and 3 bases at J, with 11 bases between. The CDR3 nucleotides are TGCGCCAGCAGCTTGGGGACTACGAGAACAGATACGCAGTATTTT. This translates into CASSLGTTRTDTQYF.

CDR3 coding DNA: TGCGCCAGCAGGGGACAGGGGACCGGGGAGCTGTTTTTT. It is translated as CASRGQGTGELFF. V and J are TRBV10-1 and TRBJ2-2; 10 nucleotides line up with TRBD1. The junction had 0 bases not matched to a gene; V was cut back by 6 bases and J by 5 bases. The CDR3 has 13 amino acids. Germline CDR1 WNHNN, CDR2 SYGVQD (reference sequence).

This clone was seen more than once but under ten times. DNA of the CDR3: TGCGCCAGCAGCCAAGGGGCAGGGTATGGACCCGGGGAGCTGTTTTTT. Residues: CASSQGAGYGPGELFF. The J gene is TRBJ2-2, the V gene TRBV4-3; possibly TRBD1 for D (5 bases). V dropped 1 base and J dropped 6 bases, with 15 bases sitting between them. The CDR3 sequence is 16 residues long. Per germline, CDR1 LGHNA and CDR2 YSLEER.

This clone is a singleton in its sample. CDR3 sequence: CASSPSAGGVRDTQYF. For the CDR3, the DNA is TGTGCCAGCAGCCCCTCCGCAGGGGGAGTACGGGATACGCAGTATTTT. The chain combines TRBV7-9 with TRBJ2-3; 7 bases fit TRBD1. Germline lookup yields CDR1 SEHNR and CDR2 FQNEAQ (reference sequence). The CDR3 sequence is 16 residues long. The V and J ends lost 5 bases and 6 bases, in that order; junction bases with no gene match: 14.

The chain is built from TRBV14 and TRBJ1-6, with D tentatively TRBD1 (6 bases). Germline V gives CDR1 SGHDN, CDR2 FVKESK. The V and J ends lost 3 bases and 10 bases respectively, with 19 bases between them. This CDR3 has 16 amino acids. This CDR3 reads CASSHGGAGRKSPLHF. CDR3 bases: TGTGCCAGCAGCCATGGGGGGGCCGGTCGAAAATCACCCCTCCACTTT.

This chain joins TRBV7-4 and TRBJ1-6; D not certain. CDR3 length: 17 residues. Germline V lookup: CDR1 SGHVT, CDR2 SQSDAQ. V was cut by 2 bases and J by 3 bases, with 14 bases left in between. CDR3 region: CASSLYSAALYNSPLHF. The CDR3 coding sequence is TGTGCCAGCAGCTTATATTCGGCGGCCCTCTATAATTCACCCCTCCACTTT.

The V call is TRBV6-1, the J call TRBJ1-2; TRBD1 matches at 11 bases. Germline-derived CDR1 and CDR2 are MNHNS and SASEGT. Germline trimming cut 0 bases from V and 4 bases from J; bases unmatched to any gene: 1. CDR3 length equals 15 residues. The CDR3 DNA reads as TGTGCCAGCAGTGAAGCTGGGACAGGGGGCTATGGCTACACCTTC. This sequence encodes CASSEAGTGGYGYTF.

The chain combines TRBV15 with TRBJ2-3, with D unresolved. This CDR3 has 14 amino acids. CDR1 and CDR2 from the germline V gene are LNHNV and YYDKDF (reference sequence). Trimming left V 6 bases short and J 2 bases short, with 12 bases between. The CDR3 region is CATRMLAFTDTQYF. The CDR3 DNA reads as TGTGCCACCAGGATGTTAGCCTTCACAGATACGCAGTATTTT.

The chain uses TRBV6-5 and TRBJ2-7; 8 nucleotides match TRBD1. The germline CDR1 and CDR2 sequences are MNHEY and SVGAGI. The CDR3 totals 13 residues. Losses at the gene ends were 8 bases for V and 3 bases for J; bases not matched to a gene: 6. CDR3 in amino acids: CASGQGENYEQYF. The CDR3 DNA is TGTGCCAGCGGACAGGGCGAAAACTACGAGCAGTACTTC.

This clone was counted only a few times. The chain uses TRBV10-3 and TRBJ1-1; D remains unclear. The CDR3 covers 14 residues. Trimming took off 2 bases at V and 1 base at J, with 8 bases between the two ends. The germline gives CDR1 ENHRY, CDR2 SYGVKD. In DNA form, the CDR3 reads TGTGCCATCAGTGAGGGGCAGGCGAACACTGAAGCTTTCTTT. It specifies CAISEGQANTEAFF.

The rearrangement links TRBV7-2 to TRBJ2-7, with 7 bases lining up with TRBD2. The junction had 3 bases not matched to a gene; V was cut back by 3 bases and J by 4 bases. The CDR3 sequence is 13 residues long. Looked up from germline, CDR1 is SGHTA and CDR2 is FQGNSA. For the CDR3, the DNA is TGTGCCAGCAGCTTGATGGGGGGGTACGAGCAGTACTTC. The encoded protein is CASSLMGGYEQYF.

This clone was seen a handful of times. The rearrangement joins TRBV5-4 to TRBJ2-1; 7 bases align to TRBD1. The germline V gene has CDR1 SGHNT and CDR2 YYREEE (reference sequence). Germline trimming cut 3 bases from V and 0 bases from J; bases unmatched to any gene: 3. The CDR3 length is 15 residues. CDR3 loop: CASSSGQVSYNEQFF. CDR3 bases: TGTGCCAGCAGCTCTGGACAGGTCTCCTACAATGAGCAGTTCTTC.

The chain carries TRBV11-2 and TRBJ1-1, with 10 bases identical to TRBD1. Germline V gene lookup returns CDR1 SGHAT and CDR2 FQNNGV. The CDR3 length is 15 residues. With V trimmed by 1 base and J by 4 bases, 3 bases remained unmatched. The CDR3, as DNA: TGTGCCAGCAGCTTAGCATGGACAGGGGGCACTGAAGCTTTCTTT. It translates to CASSLAWTGGTEAFF.

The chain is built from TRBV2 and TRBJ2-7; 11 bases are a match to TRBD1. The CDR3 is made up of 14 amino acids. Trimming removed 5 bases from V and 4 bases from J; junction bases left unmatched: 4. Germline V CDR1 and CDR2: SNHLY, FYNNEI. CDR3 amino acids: CASSRTGGGYEQYF. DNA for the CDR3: TGTGCCAGCAGTCGGACAGGGGGCGGGTACGAGCAGTACTTC.

The CDR3 spells CAWSPGGTVSGNTIYF. CDR3 nucleotide sequence: TGTGCCTGGAGCCCAGGGGGGACAGTCTCTGGAAACACCATATATTTT. This chain uses TRBV30 with TRBJ1-3; 7 positions match TRBD1. V dropped 3 bases and J dropped 0; count of bases not matched to a gene: 8. The germline gives CDR1 GTSNPN, CDR2 SVGIG (reference sequence). This CDR3 has 16 amino acids.